The 16 T cell receptor beta chains listed next were all sequenced from one sample in a study of blood T cell repertoires in COVID-19. Clones were sequenced by immunoSEQ multiplex PCR, and TCRdb holds only the in-frame ones, with some missing. The sample lists about 120,000 clones, over 65% occurring once. The sequenced material came from peripheral blood. The receptors were gathered from a man in his sixties with acute or convalescent COVID-19.

This chain's CDR3 is CATSLGTSGTDTQYF. DNA for the CDR3: TGTGCCACCAGCTTGGGGACTAGCGGCACAGATACGCAGTATTTT. The genes are TRBV15 and TRBJ2-3; TRBD2 matches 10 bases. Germline trimming cut 5 bases from V and 1 base from J; bases unmatched to any gene: 3. The CDR3 runs 15 residues. CDR1 is LNHNV and CDR2 is YYDKDF in the germline V gene (reference sequence).

The chain combines TRBV9 with TRBJ1-1; no firm D call. Per the germline V gene, CDR1 is SGDLS and CDR2 is YYNGEE. The CDR3 sequence is 15 residues long. V shed 2 bases and J shed 0 bases, with 11 bases lying between them. As DNA, the CDR3 is TGTGCCAGCAGCGTTACGGAGAATATGAACACTGAAGCTTTCTTT. It is translated as CASSVTENMNTEAFF.

The chain employs TRBV9 and TRBJ2-1; TRBD2 matches 7 bases. The CDR3 contains 14 residues. Trimming took 5 bases from V and 8 from J; bases not matched to a gene: 10. Germline CDR1 SGDLS, CDR2 YYNGEE. The CDR3 region has the DNA TGTGCCAGCAGTCCTAGCGGCCAGCCCCATGAGCAGTTCTTC. Amino acid sequence: CASSPSGQPHEQFF.

The J gene is TRBJ2-5, the V gene TRBV6-5; the D gene is possibly TRBD1 (6 bases). V was clipped by 0 bases and J by 4 bases, with 12 bases between them. CDR1 is MNHEY, CDR2 SVGAGI, per germline. This CDR3 has 15 amino acids. The DNA for the CDR3 is TGTGCCAGCAGTTACTCAGAGGGGGTCGGAGAGACCCAGTACTTC. Translated, it gives CASSYSEGVGETQYF.

The chain is built from TRBV7-9 and TRBJ1-6; TRBD1 matches 7 bases. Germline loops: CDR1 SEHNR, CDR2 FQNEAQ (reference sequence). This CDR3 region has 14 residues. Trimming at V came to 5 bases and at J to 5 bases, leaving 3 bases not matched to a gene. The CDR3 DNA reads TGTGCCAGCAGCGGGACAGCAGATAATTCACCCCTCCACTTT. The encoded protein is CASSGTADNSPLHF.

This clone was found a few times. The chain has TRBV18 and TRBJ2-7, with D possibly matching TRBD1 (5 bases). V lost 2 bases to trimming and J lost 4 bases, with 15 bases between them. The length of the CDR3 is 15 residues. Germline-derived CDR1 and CDR2 are KGHSH and LQKENI. The CDR3 sequence: CASSPSGSRGYEQYF. CDR3 bases: TGTGCCAGCTCACCATCGGGCTCTAGGGGATACGAGCAGTACTTC.

The chain carries TRBV10-3 and TRBJ2-1; 8 bases fit TRBD1. Germline V gene data show CDR1 as ENHRY and CDR2 as SYGVKD. The V gene end was trimmed by 5 bases and the J gene end by 5 bases; junction bases not matched to a gene: 17. The CDR3 is 18 residues long. The CDR3 DNA is TGTGCCATCAGTTTACAGGGGGTAGGCGCGGGATCTGACAATGAGCAGTTCTTC. Residues: CAISLQGVGAGSDNEQFF.

The CDR3, as DNA: TGTGCCAGCAGCCAAGAAGCTGGGGAGCTGTTTTTT. Its translation is CASSQEAGELFF. The rearrangement uses TRBV3-1 (or the pseudogene TRBV3-2) and TRBJ2-2; no reliable D call. Trimming removed 0 bases from V and 8 bases from J, with 4 bases in between. Germline lookup yields CDR1 LGHDT and CDR2 YNNKEL (reference sequence). The length of the CDR3 is 12 residues.

J is TRBJ2-2 and V is TRBV6-5, with a weak D call TRBD2 (5 bases). The V end was cut by 9 bases, the J end by 2 bases, with 13 bases between. The CDR3 extends over 14 amino acids. Per germline, CDR1 MNHEY and CDR2 SVGAGI. The CDR3 region is CASQRMGNTGELFF. In DNA, the CDR3 is TGTGCCAGTCAGCGGATGGGAAACACCGGGGAGCTGTTTTTT.

Details on this clone: Other DNA sequences in the sample encode the same CDR3. The V call is TRBV14, the J call TRBJ2-7, with no clear D. CDR1 SGHDN and CDR2 FVKESK come from the germline V gene. Between the trimmed V and J ends, which lost 1 base and 4 bases, there was a span of 5 bases. The CDR3 contains 12 residues. CDR3 in DNA: TGTGCCAGCAGCCAAGGAGGATACGAGCAGTACTTC. Its protein product is CASSQGGYEQYF.

This clone came up many times. J is TRBJ2-5 and V is TRBV20-1, with D perhaps matching TRBD1 (6 bases). Per germline, CDR1 DFQATT and CDR2 SNEGSKA (reference sequence). This CDR3 has 11 amino acids. CDR3 region: CTGQRQETQYF. CDR3 nucleotide sequence: TGCACCGGACAGCGCCAAGAGACCCAGTACTTC.

The rearrangement joins TRBV11-2 to TRBJ2-1; 16 nucleotides line up with TRBD2. The CDR3 runs 18 residues. V lost 6 bases, J lost 4 bases, and 9 bases stayed unmatched. Germline CDR1 and CDR2: SGHAT and FQNNGV. CDR3 protein: CASRPGTSGRANYNEQFF. CDR3 sequence (DNA): TGTGCCAGCAGACCCGGGACTAGCGGGAGGGCAAATTACAATGAGCAGTTCTTC.

V usage is TRBV3-1 (or the pseudogene TRBV3-2) and J usage is TRBJ1-4; possibly TRBD1 for D (5 bases). This CDR3 contains 15 residues. CDR1 and CDR2 (germline): LGHDT, YNNKEL (reference sequence). Trimming took off 2 bases at V and 4 bases at J, with 11 bases between the two ends. Written as DNA, the CDR3 is TGTGCCAGCAGCCAAACGGGACTCAGTAATGAAAAACTGTTTTTT. It translates to CASSQTGLSNEKLFF.

The V gene is TRBV15, the J gene TRBJ2-5, with TRBD2 identical over 12 bases. The trim removed 0 bases at V and 5 bases at J, leaving 1 base unmatched. CDR3 length equals 15 residues. Germline lookup yields CDR1 LNHNV and CDR2 YYDKDF (reference sequence). CDR3 nucleotide sequence: TGTGCCACCAGCAGAGATCTAGCGGGAGGGGAGACCCAGTACTTC. Its protein product is CATSRDLAGGETQYF. The complete variable domain, with remaining parts taken from reference TRBV15 and TRBJ2-5, reads DAMVIQNPRYQVTQFGKPVTLSCSQTLNHNVMYWYQQKSSQAPKLLFHYYDKDFNNEADTPDNFQSRRPNTSFCFLDIRSPGLGDTAMYLCATSRDLAGGETQYFGPGTRLLVL.

V is TRBV5-1 and J is TRBJ2-2, with 7 bases lining up with TRBD2. Germline trimming cut 1 base from V and 2 bases from J; bases unmatched to any gene: 8. The length of the CDR3 is 17 residues. CDR1 and CDR2 (germline): SGHRS, YFSETQ. The CDR3 DNA sequence: TGCGCCAGCAGCTTGATTGTATTAGCGGGTAACACCGGGGAGCTGTTTTTT. Protein: CASSLIVLAGNTGELFF.

V is TRBV19 and J is TRBJ1-4, with D tentatively TRBD1 (5 bases). CDR1 is LNHDA, CDR2 SQIVND, per germline (reference sequence). CDR3 size: 13 residues. The V end lost 9 bases, the J end lost 2 bases, and 10 bases lay between the germline ends. This CDR3 reads CASARGTNEKLFF. CDR3 DNA sequence: TGTGCCAGCGCGCGGGGGACTAATGAAAAACTGTTTTTT.